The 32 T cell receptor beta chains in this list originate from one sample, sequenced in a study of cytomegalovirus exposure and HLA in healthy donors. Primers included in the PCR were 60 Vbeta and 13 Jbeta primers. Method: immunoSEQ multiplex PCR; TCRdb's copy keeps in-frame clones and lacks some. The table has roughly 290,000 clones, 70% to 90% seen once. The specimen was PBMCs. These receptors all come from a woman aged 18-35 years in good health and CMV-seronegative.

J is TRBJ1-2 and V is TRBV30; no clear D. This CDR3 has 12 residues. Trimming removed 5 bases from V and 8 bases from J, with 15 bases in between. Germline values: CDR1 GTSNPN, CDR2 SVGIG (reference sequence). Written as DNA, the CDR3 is TGTGCCTGGGCGACTGAGCCTATCGGCTACACCTTC. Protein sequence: CAWATEPIGYTF.

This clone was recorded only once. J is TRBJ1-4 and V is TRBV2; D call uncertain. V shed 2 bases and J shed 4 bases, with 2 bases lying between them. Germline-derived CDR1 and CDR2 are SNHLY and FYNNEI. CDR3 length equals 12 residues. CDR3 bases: TGTGCCAGCAGTGAACTTAATGAAAAACTGTTTTTT. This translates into CASSELNEKLFF.

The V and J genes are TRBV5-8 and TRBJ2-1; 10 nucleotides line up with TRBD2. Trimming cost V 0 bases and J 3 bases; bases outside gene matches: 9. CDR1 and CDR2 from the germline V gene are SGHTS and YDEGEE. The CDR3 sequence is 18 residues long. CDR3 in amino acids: CASSLVIGVAGGYNEQFF. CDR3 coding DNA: TGTGCCAGCAGCTTGGTAATTGGAGTAGCGGGGGGCTACAATGAGCAGTTCTTC.

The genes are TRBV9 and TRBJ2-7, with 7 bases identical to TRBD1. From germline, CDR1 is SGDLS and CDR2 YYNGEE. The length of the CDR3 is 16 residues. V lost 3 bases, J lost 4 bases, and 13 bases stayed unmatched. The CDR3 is CASSGPSGGPGYEQYF. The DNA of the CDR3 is TGTGCCAGCAGCGGACCTTCAGGGGGTCCAGGATACGAGCAGTACTTC.

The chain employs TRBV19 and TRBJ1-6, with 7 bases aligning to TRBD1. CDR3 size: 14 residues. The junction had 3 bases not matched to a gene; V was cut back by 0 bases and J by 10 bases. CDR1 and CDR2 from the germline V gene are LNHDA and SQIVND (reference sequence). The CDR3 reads CASSIDQGGSPLHF. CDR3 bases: TGTGCCAGTAGTATAGATCAAGGGGGCTCACCCCTCCACTTT.

The CDR3 DNA is TGTGCCAGCAGCACGCCCGGAGATACGCAGTATTTT. Its translation: CASSTPGDTQYF. J is TRBJ2-3 and V is TRBV13, with D unresolved. V was clipped by 5 bases and J by 5 bases, with 8 bases between them. The CDR3 sequence is 12 residues long. The germline V gene encodes CDR1 PRHDT and CDR2 FYEKMQ (reference sequence).

The CDR3 DNA is TGTGCCAGCAGCGTAGAAAGAGATAATTCACCCCTCCACTTT. Translation gives CASSVERDNSPLHF. The chain employs TRBV9 and TRBJ1-6; D unresolved. The germline gives CDR1 SGDLS, CDR2 YYNGEE. With 0 bases removed from V and 5 bases from J, the gap between germline ends came to 6 bases. This CDR3 has 14 residues.

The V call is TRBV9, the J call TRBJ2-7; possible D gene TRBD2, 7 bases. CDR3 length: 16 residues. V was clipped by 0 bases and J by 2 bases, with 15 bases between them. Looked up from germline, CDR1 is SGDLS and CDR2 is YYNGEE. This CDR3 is CASSVEGGGLTYEQYF. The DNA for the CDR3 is TGTGCCAGCAGCGTAGAAGGGGGGGGCCTTACCTACGAGCAGTACTTC.

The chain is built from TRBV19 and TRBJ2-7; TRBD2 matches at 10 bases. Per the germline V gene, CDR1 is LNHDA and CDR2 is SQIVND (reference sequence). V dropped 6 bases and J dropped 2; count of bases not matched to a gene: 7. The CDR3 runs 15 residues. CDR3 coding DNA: TGTGCCAGTAGAGGACCTAGCGGGGGTGCCTACGAGCAGTACTTC. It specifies CASRGPSGGAYEQYF.

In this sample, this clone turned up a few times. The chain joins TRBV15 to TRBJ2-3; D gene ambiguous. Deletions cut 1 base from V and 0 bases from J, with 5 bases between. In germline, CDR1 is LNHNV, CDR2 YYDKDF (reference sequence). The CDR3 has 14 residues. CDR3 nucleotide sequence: TGTGCCACCAGCAGAGTACAGAGCACAGATACGCAGTATTTT. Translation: CATSRVQSTDTQYF.

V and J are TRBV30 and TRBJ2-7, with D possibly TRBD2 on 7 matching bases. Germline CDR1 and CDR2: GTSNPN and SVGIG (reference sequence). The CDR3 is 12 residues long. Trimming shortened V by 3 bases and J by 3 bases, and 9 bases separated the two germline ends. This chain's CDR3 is CAWSGGLYEQYF. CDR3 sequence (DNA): TGTGCCTGGAGCGGGGGGCTCTACGAGCAGTACTTC.

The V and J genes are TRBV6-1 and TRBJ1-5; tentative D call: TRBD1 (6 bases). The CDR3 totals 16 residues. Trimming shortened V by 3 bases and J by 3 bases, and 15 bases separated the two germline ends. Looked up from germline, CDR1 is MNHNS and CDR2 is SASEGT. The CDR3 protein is CASSDRQVGINQPQHF. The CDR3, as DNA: TGTGCCAGCAGTGATCGACAGGTCGGTATCAATCAGCCCCAGCATTTT.

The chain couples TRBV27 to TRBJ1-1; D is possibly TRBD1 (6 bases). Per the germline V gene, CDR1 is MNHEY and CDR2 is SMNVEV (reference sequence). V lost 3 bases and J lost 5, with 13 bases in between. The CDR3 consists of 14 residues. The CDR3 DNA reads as TGTGCCAGCAGTTTTTATCCAGGGGTTACTGAAGCTTTCTTT. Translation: CASSFYPGVTEAFF.

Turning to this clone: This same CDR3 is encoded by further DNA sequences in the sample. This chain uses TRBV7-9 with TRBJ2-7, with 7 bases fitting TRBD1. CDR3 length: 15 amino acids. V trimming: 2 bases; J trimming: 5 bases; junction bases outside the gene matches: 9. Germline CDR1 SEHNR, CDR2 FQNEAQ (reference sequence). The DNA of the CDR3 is TGTGCCAGCAGCTTAACAGGGGAGTTTGGTGACGAGCAGTACTTC. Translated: CASSLTGEFGDEQYF.

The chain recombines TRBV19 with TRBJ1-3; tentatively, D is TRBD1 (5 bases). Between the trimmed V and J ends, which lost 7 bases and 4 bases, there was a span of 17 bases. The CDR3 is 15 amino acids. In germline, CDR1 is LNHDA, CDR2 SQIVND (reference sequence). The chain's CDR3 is CASTSQAHRGNTIYF. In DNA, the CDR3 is TGTGCCAGTACCTCACAGGCACACAGGGGAAACACCATATATTTT.

The CDR3 sequence is CASSLGRGGTYNYGYTF. Here the CDR3 DNA reads TGTGCCAGCAGCTTAGGAAGGGGGGGGACTTATAACTATGGCTACACCTTC. The rearrangement joins TRBV7-2 to TRBJ1-2; D is perhaps TRBD1 (6 bases). Deletions cut 1 base from V and 1 base from J, with 16 bases between. CDR3 size: 17 residues. Germline assignment: CDR1 SGHTA and CDR2 FQGNSA. Full variable domain (outside the CDR3, taken from reference TRBV7-2 and TRBJ1-2): GAGVSQSPSNKVTEKGKDVELRCDPISGHTALYWYRQSLGQGLEFLIYFQGNSAPDKSGLPSDRFSAERTGGSVSTLTIQRTQQEDSAVYLCASSLGRGGTYNYGYTFGSGTRLTVV.

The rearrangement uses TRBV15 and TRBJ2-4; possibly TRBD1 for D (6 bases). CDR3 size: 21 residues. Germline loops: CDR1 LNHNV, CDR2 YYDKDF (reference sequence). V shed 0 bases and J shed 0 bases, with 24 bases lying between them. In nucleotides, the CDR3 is TGTGCCACCAGCAGAGAAGTCCCGGGACAAACAGCATTTCTAGCCAAAAACATTCAGTACTTC. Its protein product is CATSREVPGQTAFLAKNIQYF.

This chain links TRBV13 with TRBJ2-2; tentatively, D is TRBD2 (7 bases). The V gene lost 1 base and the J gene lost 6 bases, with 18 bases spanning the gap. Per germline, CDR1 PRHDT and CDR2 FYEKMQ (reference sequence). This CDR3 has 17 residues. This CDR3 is CASSLVRGRGGSGELFF. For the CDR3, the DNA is TGTGCCAGCAGCTTAGTTCGTGGCAGGGGAGGGTCCGGGGAGCTGTTTTTT.

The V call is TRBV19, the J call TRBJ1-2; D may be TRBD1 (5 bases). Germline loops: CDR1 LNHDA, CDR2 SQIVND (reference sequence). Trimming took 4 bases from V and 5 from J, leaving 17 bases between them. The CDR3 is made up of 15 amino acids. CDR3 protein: CASSTLGGPIYGYTF. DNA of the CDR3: TGTGCCAGTAGTACTTTGGGGGGACCGATATATGGCTACACCTTC.

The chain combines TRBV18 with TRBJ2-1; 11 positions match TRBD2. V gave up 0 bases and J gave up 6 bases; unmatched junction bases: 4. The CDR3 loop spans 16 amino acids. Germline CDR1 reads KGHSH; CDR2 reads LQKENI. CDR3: CASSPPGLAELNEQFF. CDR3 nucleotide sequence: TGTGCCAGCTCACCACCGGGACTAGCGGAGCTCAATGAGCAGTTCTTC.

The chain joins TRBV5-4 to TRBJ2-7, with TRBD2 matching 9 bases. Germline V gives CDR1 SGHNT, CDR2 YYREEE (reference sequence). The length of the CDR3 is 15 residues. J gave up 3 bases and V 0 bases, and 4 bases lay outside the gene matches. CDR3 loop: CASSLGAGGVYEQYF. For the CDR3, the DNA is TGTGCCAGCAGCTTGGGAGCGGGGGGCGTCTACGAGCAGTACTTC.

The CDR3, as DNA: TGTGCTAGTGGTGCTACCCTACTAGCGGGGGCGGACAATGAGCAGTTCTTC. Protein sequence: CASGATLLAGADNEQFF. J is TRBJ2-1 and V is TRBV12-5; 11 nucleotides line up with TRBD2. CDR1 and CDR2 (germline): LGHNT, FRNRAP. The V gene end was trimmed by 5 bases and the J gene end by 5 bases; junction bases not matched to a gene: 11. This CDR3 has 17 residues.

CDR3 sequence (DNA): TGTGCCAGCAGTCGAATTGGGACAGTAGGAAATTCACCCCTCCACTTT. Its translation: CASSRIGTVGNSPLHF. The chain links TRBV5-6 to TRBJ1-6; 7 nucleotides line up with TRBD1. Germline loops: CDR1 SGHDT, CDR2 YYEEEE. The CDR3 spans 16 residues. V dropped 5 bases and J dropped 7; count of bases not matched to a gene: 12. Variable domain in full (rest from reference TRBV5-6 and TRBJ1-6): DAGVTQSPTHLIKTRGQQVTLRCSPKSGHDTVSWYQQALGQGPQFIFQYYEEEERQRGNFPDRFSGHQFPNYSSELNVNALLLGDSALYLCASSRIGTVGNSPLHFGNGTRLTVT.

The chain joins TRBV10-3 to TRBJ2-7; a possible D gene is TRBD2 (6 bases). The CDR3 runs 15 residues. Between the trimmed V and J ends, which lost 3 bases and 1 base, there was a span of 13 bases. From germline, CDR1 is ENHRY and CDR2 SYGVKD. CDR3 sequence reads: CAISDPGRESYEQYF. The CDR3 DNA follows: TGTGCCATCAGTGACCCTGGGCGGGAATCCTACGAGCAGTACTTC.

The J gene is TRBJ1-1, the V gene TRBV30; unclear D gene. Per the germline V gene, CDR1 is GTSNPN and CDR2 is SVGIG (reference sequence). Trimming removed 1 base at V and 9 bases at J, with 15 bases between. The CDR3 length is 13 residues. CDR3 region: CAWSENSLSQAFF. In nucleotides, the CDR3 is TGTGCCTGGAGTGAGAATTCCTTGAGTCAAGCTTTCTTT.

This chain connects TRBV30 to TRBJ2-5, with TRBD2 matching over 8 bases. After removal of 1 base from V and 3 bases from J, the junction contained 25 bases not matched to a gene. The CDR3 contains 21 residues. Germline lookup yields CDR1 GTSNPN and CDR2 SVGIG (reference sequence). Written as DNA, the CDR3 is TGTGCCTGGAGTGAGCCTTACCGGGGGGGCCGGACTCGAAGTCCTGAAGAGACCCAGTACTTC. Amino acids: CAWSEPYRGGRTRSPEETQYF. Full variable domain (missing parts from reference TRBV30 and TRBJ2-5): SQTIHQWPATLVQPVGSPLSLECTVEGTSNPNLYWYRQAAGRGLQLLFYSVGIGQISSEVPQNLSASRPQDRQFILSSKKLLLSDSGFYLCAWSEPYRGGRTRSPEETQYFGPGTRLLVL.

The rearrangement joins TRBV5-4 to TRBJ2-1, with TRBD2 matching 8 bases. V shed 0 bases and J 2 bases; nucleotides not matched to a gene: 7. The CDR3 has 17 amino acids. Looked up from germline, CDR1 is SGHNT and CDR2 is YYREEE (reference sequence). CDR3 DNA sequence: TGTGCCAGCAGCTTGGGCGGGGGGCCTGAGCCCTACAATGAGCAGTTCTTC. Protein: CASSLGGGPEPYNEQFF.

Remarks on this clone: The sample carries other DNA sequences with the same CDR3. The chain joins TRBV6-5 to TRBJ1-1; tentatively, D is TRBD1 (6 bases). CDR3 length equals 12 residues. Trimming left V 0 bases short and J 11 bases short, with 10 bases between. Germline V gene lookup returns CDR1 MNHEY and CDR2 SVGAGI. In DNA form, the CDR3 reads TGTGCCAGCAGTTACTCGTCAGGGGAGGCTTTCTTT. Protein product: CASSYSSGEAFF.

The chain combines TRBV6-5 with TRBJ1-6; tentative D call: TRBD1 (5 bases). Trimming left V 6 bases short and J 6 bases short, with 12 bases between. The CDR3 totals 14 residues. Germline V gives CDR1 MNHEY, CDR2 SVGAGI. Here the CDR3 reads CASREGRINSPLHF. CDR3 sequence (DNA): TGTGCCAGCAGGGAGGGACGGATTAATTCACCCCTCCACTTT.

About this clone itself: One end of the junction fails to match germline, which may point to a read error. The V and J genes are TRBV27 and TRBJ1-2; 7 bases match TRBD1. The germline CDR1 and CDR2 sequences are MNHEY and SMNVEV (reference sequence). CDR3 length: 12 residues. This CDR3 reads CASSFTTGVESF. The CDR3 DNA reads TGTGCCAGCAGTTTTACTACAGGGGTGGAGTCCTTC.

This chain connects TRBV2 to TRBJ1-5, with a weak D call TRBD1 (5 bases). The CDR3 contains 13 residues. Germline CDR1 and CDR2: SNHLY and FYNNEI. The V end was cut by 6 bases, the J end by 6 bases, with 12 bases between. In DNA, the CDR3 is TGTGCCAGCAGGCCAGGGATGGCTCAGCCCCAGCATTTT. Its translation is CASRPGMAQPQHF.

The CDR3 loop is CASSSTRDTTLGNEQFF. The CDR3 DNA follows: TGTGCCAGCAGCTCCACCCGGGACACAACCTTGGGCAATGAGCAGTTCTTC. J is TRBJ2-1 and V is TRBV7-8, with TRBD1 as a possible D gene (6 bases). Germline V gene sequence: CDR1 SGHVS, CDR2 FQNEAQ. V gave up 4 bases and J gave up 6 bases, with 22 bases separating them. The CDR3 is 17 amino acids.